A selection of T cell receptor beta chains follows, all from one sample in a study of blood T cell repertoires in COVID-19. Sequenced by immunoSEQ multiplex PCR; TCRdb stores in-frame clones only, minus some. The table includes 200,000 to 250,000 clones, 80% to 85% detected once. Sequencing input: peripheral blood. Receptors originate from an elderly woman with COVID-19, enrolled during active disease. Each CDR3 is given with its conserved first and last residue. A D gene is named only where the DNA matches it firmly. The size field is filled for only some rows; it gives once, few, many or a size class.

J gene	D gene	V gene	clone size	CDR3 DNA	CDR3 protein
TRBJ1-5	-	TRBV7-8	-	TGTGCCAGCAGCTTAGCGTGGAGGGATCAGCCCCAGCATTTT	CASSLAWRDQPQHF
TRBJ1-3	-	TRBV2	-	TGTGCCAGCAAGCCAGGCGGAAACACCATATATTTT	CASKPGGNTIYF
TRBJ1-5	-	TRBV28	-	TGTGCCAGCAGTTTATGGGGGGTGGGGGCCGGTCAGCCCCAGCATTTT	CASSLWGVGAGQPQHF
TRBJ2-1	TRBD1	TRBV18	-	TGTGCCAGCTCACCAGGGGGGACAGGGGCCTACAATGAGCAGTTCTTC	CASSPGGTGAYNEQFF
TRBJ1-1	-	TRBV19	-	TGTGCCAGTAGTGATCAACAGGGCCTCACTGAAGCTTTCTTT	CASSDQQGLTEAFF
TRBJ2-7	-	TRBV6-1	-	TGTGCCAGCAGTGAAGGGGGGGTTCTCTCCTACGAGCAGTACTTC	CASSEGGVLSYEQYF
TRBJ2-1	TRBD2	TRBV6-2/TRBV6-3	-	TGTGCCAGCAGCAACGGGCTAGCGGGAGGGTTCGAGCAGTTCTTC	CASSNGLAGGFEQFF
TRBJ1-2	-	TRBV5-8	-	TGTGCCAGCAGCCTGGGTTTCTATTATGGCTACACCTTC	CASSLGFYYGYTF
TRBJ2-3	TRBD1	TRBV5-1	-	TGCGCCAGCAGGCCGACGGACAGGGGTTTCAATACGCAGTATTTT	CASRPTDRGFNTQYF
TRBJ1-2	-	TRBV21-1	-	TGTGCCAGTTTAAGGGACAGAGCAAACTATGGCTACACCTTC	CASLRDRANYGYTF
TRBJ2-1	TRBD2	TRBV11-3	-	TGTGCCAGCAGCATCGGACTAGCGGGAGAAGATGAGCAGTTCTTC	CASSIGLAGEDEQFF
TRBJ2-3	-	TRBV11-1	once	TGTGCCAGCAGCTTTGGACTGGCTCACAGCACAGATACGCAGTATTTT	CASSFGLAHSTDTQYF
TRBJ1-4	-	TRBV29-1	-	TGCAGCGCCCACCCGGGAACTTCTAATGAAAAACTGTTTTTT	CSAHPGTSNEKLFF
TRBJ1-5	-	TRBV7-2	-	TGTGCCAGCAGCCCCCCCCATAGCAATCAGCCCCAGCATTTT	CASSPPHSNQPQHF
TRBJ1-4	-	TRBV2	-	TGTGCCAGCAGTGGTGGCGGAACTAATGAAAAACTGTTTTTT	CASSGGGTNEKLFF
TRBJ2-1	TRBD1	TRBV4-2	once	TGTGCCAGCAGCCAAGGACCGGGACAGGGTCTAAATGAGCAGTTCTTC	CASSQGPGQGLNEQFF
TRBJ1-2	-	TRBV6-1	-	TGTGCCAGCAGTGAAGTAGGCAGGGGAAATGGCTACACCTTC	CASSEVGRGNGYTF
TRBJ1-1	TRBD1	TRBV18	-	TGTGCCAGCTCACCACTTGGGACAGGGAGGAACACTGAAGCTTTCTTT	CASSPLGTGRNTEAFF
TRBJ1-1	TRBD1	TRBV7-9	-	TGTGCCAGCAGCCTACAGGGGGAATACACTGAAGCTTTCTTT	CASSLQGEYTEAFF
TRBJ1-5	TRBD1	TRBV4-2	-	TGTGCCAGCAGCCAGGTCCGACAGGGTAGCAATCAGCCCCAGCATTTT	CASSQVRQGSNQPQHF
TRBJ1-4	-	TRBV12-3/TRBV12-4	-	TGTGCCAGCAGTTTAATCACAGGTCGGAGGTTTTTT	CASSLITGRRFF
TRBJ1-2	TRBD1	TRBV7-9	-	TGTGCCAGCAGCCCTTATGCGGGACAGGGGGCGCGAGGCTACACCTTC	CASSPYAGQGARGYTF
TRBJ2-7	-	TRBV7-2	-	TGTGCCAGCAGTAACAGGGCCTCCTACGAGCAGTACTTC	CASSNRASYEQYF
TRBJ1-6	-	TRBV16	-	TGTGCCAGCAGCCAATCGAGCGCAGGGGAGTCACCCCTCCACTTT	CASSQSSAGESPLHF
TRBJ1-2	-	TRBV13	once	TGTGCCAGCAGCTTTCGACAGAAACCTTATGGCTACACCTTC	CASSFRQKPYGYTF
TRBJ1-5	-	TRBV5-5	-	TGTGCCAGCAGCTTGGAAGGGGTGGGCAATCAGCCCCAGCATTTT	CASSLEGVGNQPQHF
TRBJ1-6	-	TRBV9	-	TGTGCCAGCAGCGTAGGTAACAGTGGTGGGTCACCCCTCCACTTT	CASSVGNSGGSPLHF
TRBJ1-2	TRBD1	TRBV5-4	-	TGTGCCAGCAGCTTGGACCAGACAGGGTACTATGGCTACACCTTC	CASSLDQTGYYGYTF
TRBJ1-4	TRBD1	TRBV7-9	-	TGTGCCAGCAGCTCAGGGGGAAATTTTAATGAAAAACTGTTTTTT	CASSSGGNFNEKLFF
TRBJ2-5	-	TRBV7-7	-	TGTGCTAGCAGCACCGACACTCCGTATCTGTACTTC	CASSTDTPYLYF
TRBJ2-7	-	TRBV19	once	TGTGCCAGTAGTCCCGGGTCCCCAACATACTACGAGCAGTACTTC	CASSPGSPTYYEQYF
TRBJ2-7	-	TRBV2	-	TGTGCCAGCAGTGATTTAGTAGCGGCCGGCGAGCAGTACTTC	CASSDLVAAGEQYF
TRBJ2-7	-	TRBV5-1	-	TGCGCCAGCAGCTGGGGGGACTACGAGCAGTACTTC	CASSWGDYEQYF
TRBJ1-1	TRBD1	TRBV6-5	-	TGTGCCAGCAGGGACAGGGGGCGCAGAGACACTGAAGCTTTCTTT	CASRDRGRRDTEAFF
TRBJ2-7	TRBD1	TRBV5-1	-	TGCGCCAGCGGCGTAGACAGGGCCTACGAGCAGTACTTC	CASGVDRAYEQYF
TRBJ1-2	TRBD1	TRBV10-3	-	TGTGCCATCACCGACGGACAGGGGGCTAACTATGGCTACACCTTC	CAITDGQGANYGYTF
TRBJ2-1	TRBD2	TRBV11-3	-	TGTGCCAGCAGCTCGGGGGGATACAATGAGCAGTTCTTC	CASSSGGYNEQFF
TRBJ2-1	TRBD2	TRBV6-2/TRBV6-3	-	TGTGCCAGCAGCCTAGCGGGGTCCCCCTACAATGAGCAGTTCTTC	CASSLAGSPYNEQFF
TRBJ2-7	-	TRBV7-3	-	TGTGCCAGCAGCTTTAATGTGGGCCCCTACGAGCAGTACTTC	CASSFNVGPYEQYF
TRBJ2-2	TRBD1	TRBV5-1	-	TGCGCCAGCAGTTATGTTCTGACAGGGAAGAGCGGGGAGCTGTTTTTT	CASSYVLTGKSGELFF
TRBJ1-1	TRBD1	TRBV6-5	once	TGTGCCAGCAAGGGACAGGTACATTTGGAAGCTTTCTTT	CASKGQVHLEAFF
TRBJ2-3	-	TRBV3-1/TRBV3-2	-	TGTGCCAGCAGCCAAGATAACTGCGGGGGCACAGATACGCAGTATTTT	CASSQDNCGGTDTQYF
TRBJ1-2	TRBD1	TRBV4-1	few	TGCGCCAGCAGCCAACAGATGCTAGGGACAGGGGATGGCTACACCTTC	CASSQQMLGTGDGYTF
TRBJ2-4	TRBD2	TRBV4-3	-	TGCGCCAGCAGCCAAGCCTGGGATGATAGCGGGAGAAGGATTCAGTACTTC	CASSQAWDDSGRRIQYF
TRBJ1-3	-	TRBV18	-	TGTGCCAGCTCACCAACGGCGGGCCGAAACACCATATATTTT	CASSPTAGRNTIYF
TRBJ1-1	-	TRBV6-4	-	TGTGCCAGCAGGAAGGGGAGGGAGAACACTGAAGCTTTCTTT	CASRKGRENTEAFF
TRBJ2-5	-	TRBV12-3/TRBV12-4	-	TGTGCCAGCAGCCGCCAAGAGACCCAGTACTTC	CASSRQETQYF
TRBJ2-7	TRBD1	TRBV5-4	-	TGTGCCAGCAGCTCAAGACAGGGGGCCTCCAGCGAGCAGTACTTC	CASSSRQGASSEQYF
TRBJ1-6	TRBD1	TRBV7-2	once	TGTGCCAGCAGCCCGGTACAGGGGAGCGCTTCACCCCTCCACTTT	CASSPVQGSASPLHF
TRBJ1-4	-	TRBV4-3	-	TGCGCCAGCAGCGACAAGACCAGGGAAGAAAAACTGTTTTTT	CASSDKTREEKLFF
TRBJ2-1	TRBD1	TRBV5-1	few	TGCGCCAGCAGCGCGCAGGGGGCCTACAATGAGCAGTTCTTC	CASSAQGAYNEQFF
TRBJ1-3	-	TRBV19	few	TGTGCCAGTAGTATGTGGGCAGGCTCTGGAAACACCATATATTTT	CASSMWAGSGNTIYF
TRBJ2-4	TRBD2	TRBV7-2	-	TGTGCCAGCAGCTTAGGGGGGGGTGGAAAAAACATTCAGTACTTC	CASSLGGGGKNIQYF
TRBJ1-2	-	TRBV4-1	-	TGCGCCAGCAGCCAAGTGGGGGAGGGGGACGGGTACACCTTC	CASSQVGEGDGYTF
TRBJ2-3	-	TRBV14	-	TGTGCCAGCAGCCAGCGGGGGCTACTTACAAATACGCAGTATTTT	CASSQRGLLTNTQYF
TRBJ2-7	TRBD2	TRBV13	-	TGTGCCAGCAGCTTCGGGACTAGCAGGTACTACGAGCAGTACTTC	CASSFGTSRYYEQYF
TRBJ1-2	-	TRBV11-2	-	TGTGCCAGCAGCACCCCCCAGGGGTATGGCTACACCTTC	CASSTPQGYGYTF
TRBJ2-7	TRBD1	TRBV28	once	TGTGCCAGCAGCCTCGGACAGGGCCGACCCAACTCCTACGAGCAGTACTTC	CASSLGQGRPNSYEQYF
TRBJ2-7	TRBD1	TRBV11-1	-	TGTGCCAGCAGCTCAGACAGGGGTTTTCTCTACGAGCAGTACTTC	CASSSDRGFLYEQYF